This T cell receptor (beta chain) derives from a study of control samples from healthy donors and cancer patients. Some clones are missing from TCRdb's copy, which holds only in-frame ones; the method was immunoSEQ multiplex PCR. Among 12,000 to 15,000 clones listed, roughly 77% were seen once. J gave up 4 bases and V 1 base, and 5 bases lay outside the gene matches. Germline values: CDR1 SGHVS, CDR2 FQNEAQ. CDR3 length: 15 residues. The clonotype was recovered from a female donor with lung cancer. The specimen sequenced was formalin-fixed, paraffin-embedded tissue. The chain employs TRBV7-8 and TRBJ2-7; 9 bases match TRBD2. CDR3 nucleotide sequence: TGTGCCAGCAGCTTAGTAGCGGGAGAATTGTACGAGCAGTACTTC. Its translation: CASSLVAGELYEQYF.